This TCR beta chain was obtained from a study of blood T cells in healthy people across ages (dated by TCRdb to between 2014 and 2017). For the study in its entirety: Template switching captured roughly one uniquely barcoded TCR beta cDNA molecule per two T cells in model experiments. The study measured age-related changes in TCR beta repertoire diversity using deep sequencing normalized with unique cDNA molecular identifiers. The donors were split into four age groups: young (average 16 years), middle-aged (more than 35), aged (over 55) and long-lived (over 75). The study analyzed two additional independent replicas of 1 million unique cDNA reads from the same blood draw for two donors, one aged 18 to 29 and one aged 80 or older.

The approximately 41 donors, aged about 6 to 95 years, were systemically healthy Caucasian individuals from Russia. Each donor gave about 9.2 milliliters of peripheral blood, drawn into EDTA-treated Vacutainer tubes. Ficoll-Paque density-gradient centrifugation was used to isolate PBMCs, with at least 6.5 million obtained per sample. Trizol reagent was used to extract total RNA from the PBMCs, yielding at least 5.5 micrograms per sample. The percentages of naive CD45RAhigh/CD27high T cells were determined by flow cytometry on a PBMC aliquot from every donor. For CDR1 and CDR2, the germline V gene lists SGHVS and FQNEAQ. Reading from cysteine to phenylalanine, the CDR3 counts 15 amino acids. Only the CDR3 portion is preserved as DNA: 45 bases, with reading frame beginning at the first base. The junction shows trimming of 1 base on V and 4 bases on J, plus 11 bases between the germline ends. Paper-wide results and their limitations: Observed TCR beta diversity per million T cells fell roughly linearly with age, and a significant reduction was already apparent by age roughly 40. There was a strong correlation between observed TCR beta diversity and the percentage of naive T cells measured by flow cytometry. Estimates of total diversity from one million sequenced T cells were regarded as lower bounds and underestimates. Since profiling was done on bulk unsorted PBMCs, naive and antigen-experienced compartments could not be conclusively compared. Donor CMV infection status was unknown, potentially confounding age-related changes in expanded clonotypes. The long-lived group showed more naive CD4+ T cells, fewer expanded clones and increased TCR diversity than the aged group, suggesting age selection.

In this sample, this clonotype turned up a few times. It lacks a known antigen. Base qualities are not at hand, and no much larger clone is one base apart. Libraries were made using 5' RACE. Sequencer: Illumina HiSeq 2500. A second PCR of about 7 to 12 cycles was run with a J-beta primer mix and a sample-barcoded 5' primer. Each TCR beta cDNA molecule received a unique molecular identifier from a template-switch 5' adaptor carrying 12 random nucleotides. Each sample yielded at least 2.5 million CDR3-containing paired-end reads. All of the RNA was converted into first-strand cDNA using the Mint cDNA synthesis kit, with a TRBC-specific oligonucleotide serving as the primer. All cDNA was treated with uracil-DNA glycosylase and then went through a first 18-cycle PCR with the universal primers M1SS and BC2_uni_R. Concerning the study's data processing: For normalization, 1 million high-quality reads, each with a distinct molecular identifier, were randomly selected from each sample. Instead of being binned into consensus sequences, reads that shared molecular identifiers were thrown out. CDR3 identification, clonotype clustering and error correction used MiTCR with a Q25 quality threshold and the strictest error-elimination algorithm. A nonparametric unseen species model with Euler transformation was used to estimate a lower bound on total TCR beta diversity. TCRdb ran its own pipeline on the public reads, namely fastp trimming at Q25 and MiXCR clone calling, and kept in-frame beta chains. Each record represents a unique CDR3 protein, reported with the most common genes and DNA among its rows. Here the V and J calls rest on TCRdb's processing, not on the authors' analysis. For this sample there are about 760,000 distinct CDR3 sequences; just under 25% appear just once. The ten most abundant clones make up 9.4% of the sample.

The sample was also reused in another study, on T cells of mothers and their children. As the second publication notes: The donors were nine systemically healthy Caucasian individuals, made up of three mothers and their six children. cDNA synthesis used all of the extracted RNA, with 1.5 ug of RNA in each 15 ul reaction. In the second PCR, sample barcodes and 2-4 random nucleotides were introduced via the M1S primer. More than 8 million TCR beta CDR3 reads were obtained from each mother, and about 3 million reads were obtained from each child. Thymic selection similarly shapes TCR recombination output in related and unrelated pairs, with minor effect from inherited differences. Normalized repertoire overlap was always found to be slightly, but never significantly, higher in related mother-child pairs than in unrelated mother-child pairs. No persistent microchimeric T cell clones were detected, at a sensitivity of 80 to 100 clones per million clonotypes. In the study, deep NGS was used to compare the TCR beta repertoires of mothers and children, and features distinguishing related mother-child pairs from unrelated individuals were sought. The mean age was about 40 +/- 4 years for the mothers and about 12 +/- 4 years for the children. After adapters were ligated using NEBNext reagents, the libraries underwent 100+100 nt paired-end sequencing on an Illumina HiSeq 2000. To prevent cross-contamination, the mother and child libraries were prepared one month apart and sequenced in separate runs. For each donor, somewhere between roughly 450,000 and 2,200,000 distinct TCR beta clonotypes were identified. Naive TCR beta clonotypes were estimated from low-frequency clonotypes matched to each donor's FACS-determined naive share, without sorting.

The sample was blood. The rearrangement combines TRBV7-8 with TRBJ1-3, with the D gene call left open. The sequence derives from a boy younger than 18 in good health. The CDR3 sequence is CASSLGAVPGNTIYF. In nucleotides, the sequence is TGTGCCAGCAGCTTAGGGGCAGTACCGGGAAACACCATATATTTT.